Listed below are T cell receptor beta chains from one sample, sequenced in a study of blood T cell repertoires in COVID-19. TCRdb keeps only in-frame clones here, not all; method: immunoSEQ multiplex PCR. Of around 170,000 clones listed, around 88% are singletons. The sample consisted of peripheral blood. The receptors derive from a woman under 40 with acute or convalescent COVID-19. Each CDR3 is given with its conserved first and last residue. Fields, in order: D gene, clone size, J gene, V gene, CDR3 protein, CDR3 DNA. D genes are given only for firm matches. The listing skips clone size in some rows; elsewhere it reads once, few, many or a size class.

-,-,TRBJ2-4,TRBV4-2,CASSQDGLEANIQYF,TGTGCCAGCAGCCAAGATGGCCTAGAGGCGAACATTCAGTACTTC
-,-,TRBJ2-7,TRBV2,CASSEWQSYEQYF,TGTGCCAGCAGTGAGTGGCAGTCCTACGAGCAGTACTTC
TRBD2,-,TRBJ2-1,TRBV7-2,CASSLGSGTYNEQFF,TGTGCCAGCAGCTTGGGTAGCGGGACCTACAATGAGCAGTTCTTC
-,-,TRBJ2-1,TRBV7-2,CASGRLVDHNEQFF,TGTGCCAGCGGACGACTAGTGGACCACAATGAGCAGTTCTTC
-,-,TRBJ2-1,TRBV9,CASSFSGSYNEQFF,TGTGCCAGCAGCTTTAGCGGTTCCTACAATGAGCAGTTCTTC
-,few,TRBJ1-5,TRBV6-1,CASSESLRQPQHF,TGTGCCAGCAGTGAATCCCTTCGTCAGCCCCAGCATTTT
-,-,TRBJ2-1,TRBV20-1,CSARLLEQFF,TGCAGTGCTAGACTTCTCGAGCAGTTCTTC
-,-,TRBJ2-5,TRBV7-8,CATTREETQYF,TGTGCTACTACCCGTGAAGAGACCCAGTACTTC
TRBD2,few,TRBJ2-3,TRBV3-1/TRBV3-2,CASSRKTSGTGTDTQYF,TGTGCCAGCAGCCGAAAGACTAGCGGGACCGGGACAGATACGCAGTATTTT
TRBD2,-,TRBJ2-2,TRBV28,CAGGLVGTGELFF,TGTGCCGGGGGACTAGTGGGCACCGGGGAGCTGTTTTTT
-,once,TRBJ2-2,TRBV6-4,CASTLTANTGELFF,TGTGCCAGCACTCTGACTGCGAACACCGGGGAGCTGTTTTTT
-,-,TRBJ2-6,TRBV5-1,CASSRGLPNSGANVLTF,TGCGCCAGCAGCAGGGGACTGCCAAACTCTGGGGCCAACGTCCTGACTTTC